The 8 T cell receptor beta chains reported below all come from one sample, sequenced in a study of OX40 agonist ivuxolimab in advanced cancers. The protocol was immunoSEQ multiplex PCR, while the TCRdb copy is restricted to in-frame clones and leaves out a portion. The sample yields some 99,000 clones, 70% to 90% seen once. This sample comprised CD4+ or CD8+ T cells sorted from blood, obtained in a trial of the OX40 agonist ivuxolimab. These receptors were collected from an adult with an advanced solid tumor such as melanoma, head and neck, liver or kidney cancer.

V usage is TRBV27 and J usage is TRBJ2-5; unclear D gene. V lost 5 bases and J lost 3, with 13 bases in between. The CDR3 has 14 residues. Germline values: CDR1 MNHEY, CDR2 SMNVEV (reference sequence). The CDR3 DNA is TGTGCCAGCAGTGGCCTCCCTAGAGAAGAGACCCAGTACTTC. As protein: CASSGLPREETQYF.

V and J are TRBV6-1 and TRBJ1-1; D is unresolved. The CDR3 is 13 residues long. Trimming left V 7 bases short and J 2 bases short, with 11 bases between. The germline V gene has CDR1 MNHNS and CDR2 SASEGT. The CDR3 is CASKDQPNTEAFF. CDR3 DNA: TGTGCCAGCAAGGACCAACCCAACACTGAAGCTTTCTTT.

This clone was detected only a few times. The V and J genes are TRBV19 and TRBJ1-4, with 7 bases identical to TRBD1. J was trimmed by 5 bases and V by 6 bases; bases with no gene match: 9. CDR1 LNHDA and CDR2 SQIVND come from the germline V gene (reference sequence). This CDR3 has 15 amino acids. CDR3 sequence: CASRSLAGGNEKLFF. Written as DNA, the CDR3 is TGTGCCAGTAGGTCGTTAGCAGGGGGAAATGAAAAACTGTTTTTT. Together with reference TRBV19 and TRBJ1-4, the CDR3 gives the full variable domain: DGGITQSPKYLFRKEGQNVTLSCEQNLNHDAMYWYRQDPGQGLRLIYYSQIVNDFQKGDIAEGYSVSREKKESFPLTVTSAQKNPTAFYLCASRSLAGGNEKLFFGSGTQLSVL.

This chain links TRBV10-1 with TRBJ1-1, with unresolved D. V lost 2 bases, J lost 6 bases, and 10 bases lay in between. The CDR3 totals 13 residues. In germline, CDR1 is WNHNN, CDR2 SYGVQD (reference sequence). CDR3 nucleotides: TGCGCCAGCAGTGAGGCCGGACCCCCTGAAGCTTTCTTT. It specifies CASSEAGPPEAFF.

V gene TRBV5-1 combines with J gene TRBJ2-3; maybe TRBD1 (5 bases). The V and J ends lost 0 bases and 5 bases respectively, with 10 bases between them. Germline lookup yields CDR1 SGHRS and CDR2 YFSETQ. The CDR3 covers 14 residues. The CDR3 bases are TGCGCCAGCAGCTTGGGACAGACTGGAGATACGCAGTATTTT. Translated, it gives CASSLGQTGDTQYF.

The V and J genes are TRBV10-2 and TRBJ2-1, with 9 bases lining up with TRBD1. V shed 6 bases and J 8 bases; nucleotides not matched to a gene: 8. The CDR3 has 14 amino acids. Germline V gene data show CDR1 as WSHSY and CDR2 as SAAADI. The CDR3 reads CASRGGTGRDEQFF. CDR3 in DNA: TGCGCCAGCAGGGGGGGGACAGGGAGGGATGAGCAGTTCTTC.

The chain joins TRBV28 to TRBJ2-3, with D possibly TRBD2 on 7 matching bases. The CDR3 is made up of 14 amino acids. Between the trimmed V and J ends, which lost 2 bases and 4 bases, there was a span of 10 bases. The germline V gene has CDR1 MDHEN and CDR2 SYDVKM. CDR3 bases: TGTGCCAGCAGTTTAAGGGGGGGGGCAGATACGCAGTATTTT. Encoded protein: CASSLRGGADTQYF.

This sequence joins TRBV7-9 and TRBJ2-6; D is undetermined. The CDR3 sequence is 16 residues long. The V end was cut by 2 bases, the J end by 0 bases, with 8 bases between. Germline values: CDR1 SEHNR, CDR2 FQNEAQ (reference sequence). Here the CDR3 reads CASSLIQSSGANVLTF. The CDR3 DNA reads TGTGCCAGCAGCTTAATACAGAGCTCTGGGGCCAACGTCCTGACTTTC.